This T cell receptor (beta chain) was found in a study of blood T cell repertoires in COVID-19. The wider study: The origin of the acute and convalescent COVID-19 samples was the United States, Italy and Spain.

TCRdb keeps only in-frame clones here, not all; method: immunoSEQ multiplex PCR. This sample has 90,000 to 100,000 clones, with 86% found just once. V lost 4 bases and J lost 3, with 12 bases in between. This CDR3 spans 14 amino acids. The V gene's germline CDR1 is SEHNR and CDR2 FQNEAQ (reference sequence). V usage is TRBV7-9 and J usage is TRBJ2-5, with a possible D match to TRBD1 (8 bases). Sequenced material: peripheral blood. This clonotype was sampled from a man aged 80 or over with acute or convalescent COVID-19. The CDR3 reads CASSYTGGEETQYF. As DNA, the CDR3 is TGTGCCAGCAGCTATACAGGGGGGGAAGAGACCCAGTACTTC.